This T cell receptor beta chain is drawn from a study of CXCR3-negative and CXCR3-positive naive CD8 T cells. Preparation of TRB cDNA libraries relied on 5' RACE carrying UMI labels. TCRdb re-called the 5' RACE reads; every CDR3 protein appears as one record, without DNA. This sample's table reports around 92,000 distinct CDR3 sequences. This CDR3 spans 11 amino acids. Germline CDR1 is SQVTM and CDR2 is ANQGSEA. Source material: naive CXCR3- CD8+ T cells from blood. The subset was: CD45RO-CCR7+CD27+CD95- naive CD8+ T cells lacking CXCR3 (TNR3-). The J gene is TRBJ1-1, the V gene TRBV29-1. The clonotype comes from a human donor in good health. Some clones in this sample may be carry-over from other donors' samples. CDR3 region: CSVQLNTEAFF.